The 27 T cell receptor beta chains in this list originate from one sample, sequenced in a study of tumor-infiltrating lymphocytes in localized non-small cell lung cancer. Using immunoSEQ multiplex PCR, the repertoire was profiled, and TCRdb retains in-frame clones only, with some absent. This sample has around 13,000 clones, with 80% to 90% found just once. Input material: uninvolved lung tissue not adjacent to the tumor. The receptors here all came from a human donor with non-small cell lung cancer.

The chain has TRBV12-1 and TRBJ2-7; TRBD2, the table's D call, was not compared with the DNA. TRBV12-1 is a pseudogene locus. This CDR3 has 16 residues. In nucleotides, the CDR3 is TGTGCCAGCAGCTTGTTTGATGGGGGGACCACCTACGAGCAGTACTTC. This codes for CASSLFDGGTTYEQYF.

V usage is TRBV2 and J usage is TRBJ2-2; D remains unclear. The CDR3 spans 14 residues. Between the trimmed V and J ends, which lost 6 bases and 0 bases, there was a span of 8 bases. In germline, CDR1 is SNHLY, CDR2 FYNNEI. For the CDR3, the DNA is TGTGCCAGCAGATCAGGCACGAACACCGGGGAGCTGTTTTTT. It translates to CASRSGTNTGELFF.

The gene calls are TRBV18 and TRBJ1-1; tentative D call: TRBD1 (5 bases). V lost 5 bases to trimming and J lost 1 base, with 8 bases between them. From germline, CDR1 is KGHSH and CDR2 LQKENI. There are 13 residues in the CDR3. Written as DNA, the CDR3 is TGTGCCAGCTCATCGACAGAGAACACTGAAGCTTTCTTT. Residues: CASSSTENTEAFF.

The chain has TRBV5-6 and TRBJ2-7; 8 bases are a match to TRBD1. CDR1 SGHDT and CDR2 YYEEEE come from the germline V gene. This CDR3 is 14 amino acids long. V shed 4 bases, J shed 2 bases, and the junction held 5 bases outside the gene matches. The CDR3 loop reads CASSRTGFTYEQYF. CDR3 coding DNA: TGTGCCAGCAGCAGGACAGGGTTCACCTACGAGCAGTACTTC.

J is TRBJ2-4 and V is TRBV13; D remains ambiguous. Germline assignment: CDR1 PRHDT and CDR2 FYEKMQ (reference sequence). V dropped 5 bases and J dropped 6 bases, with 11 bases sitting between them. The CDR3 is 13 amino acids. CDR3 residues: CASSPRTANIQYF. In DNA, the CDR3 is TGTGCCAGCAGCCCGAGGACGGCAAACATTCAGTACTTC.

The CDR3 DNA reads TGTGCCAGCCTTTGGGGGCCCGCGAACATTCAGTACTTC. Amino acid sequence: CASLWGPANIQYF. The chain joins TRBV6-1 to TRBJ2-4, with D perhaps matching TRBD1 (6 bases). Germline V lookup: CDR1 MNHNS, CDR2 SASEGT. The CDR3 is 13 amino acids. Trimming took off 8 bases at V and 7 bases at J, with 15 bases between the two ends.

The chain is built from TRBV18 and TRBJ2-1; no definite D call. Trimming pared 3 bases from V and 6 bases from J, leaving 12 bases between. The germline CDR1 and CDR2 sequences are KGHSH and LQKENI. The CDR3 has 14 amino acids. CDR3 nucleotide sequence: TGTGCCAGCTCACCGGGGATGTCGGTCAATGAGCAGTTCTTC. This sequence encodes CASSPGMSVNEQFF. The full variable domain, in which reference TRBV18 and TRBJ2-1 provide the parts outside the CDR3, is NAGVMQNPRHLVRRRGQEARLRCSPMKGHSHVYWYRQLPEEGLKFMVYLQKENIIDESGMPKERFSAEFPKEGPSILRIQQVVRGDSAAYFCASSPGMSVNEQFFGPGTRLTVL.

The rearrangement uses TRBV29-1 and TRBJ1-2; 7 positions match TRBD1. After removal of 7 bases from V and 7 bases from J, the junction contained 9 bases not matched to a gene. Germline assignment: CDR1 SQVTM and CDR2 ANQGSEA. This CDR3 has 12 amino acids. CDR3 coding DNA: TGCAGCGCAATGGGACAGAGGGGTGGCTACACCTTC. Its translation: CSAMGQRGGYTF.

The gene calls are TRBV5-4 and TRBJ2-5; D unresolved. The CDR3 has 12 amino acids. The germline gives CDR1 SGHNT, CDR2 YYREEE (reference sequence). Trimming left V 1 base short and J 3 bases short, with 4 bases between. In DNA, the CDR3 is TGTGCCAGCAGCTTGTGGGAAGAGACCCAGTACTTC. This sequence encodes CASSLWEETQYF.

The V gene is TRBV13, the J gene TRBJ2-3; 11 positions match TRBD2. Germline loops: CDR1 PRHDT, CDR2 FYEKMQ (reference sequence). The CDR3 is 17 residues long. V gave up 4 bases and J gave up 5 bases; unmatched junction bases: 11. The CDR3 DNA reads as TGTGCCAGCAGCTCTGCGGGTAGCGGGAGGGCCGAAGATACGCAGTATTTT. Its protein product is CASSSAGSGRAEDTQYF.

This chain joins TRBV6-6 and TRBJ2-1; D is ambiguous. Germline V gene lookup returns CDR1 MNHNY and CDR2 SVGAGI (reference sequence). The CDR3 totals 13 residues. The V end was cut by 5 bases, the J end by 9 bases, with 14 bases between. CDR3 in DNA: TGTGCCAGCAGTCCCAATGACATCCCTGAGCAGTTCTTC. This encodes CASSPNDIPEQFF.

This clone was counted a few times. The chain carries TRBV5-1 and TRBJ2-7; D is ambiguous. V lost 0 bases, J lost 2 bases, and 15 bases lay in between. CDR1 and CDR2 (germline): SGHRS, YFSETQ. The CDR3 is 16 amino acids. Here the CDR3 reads CASSLVTDLSPYEQYF. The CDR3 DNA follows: TGCGCCAGCAGCTTGGTAACAGACCTGAGTCCCTACGAGCAGTACTTC. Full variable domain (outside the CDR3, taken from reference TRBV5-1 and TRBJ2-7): KAGVTQTPRYLIKTRGQQVTLSCSPISGHRSVSWYQQTPGQGLQFLFEYFSETQRNKGNFPGRFSGRQFSNSRSEMNVSTLELGDSALYLCASSLVTDLSPYEQYFGPGTRLTVT.

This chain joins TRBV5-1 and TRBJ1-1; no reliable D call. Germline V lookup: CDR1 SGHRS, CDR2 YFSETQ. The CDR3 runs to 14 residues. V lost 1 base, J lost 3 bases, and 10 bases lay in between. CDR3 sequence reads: CASSLLSQDTEAFF. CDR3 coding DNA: TGCGCCAGCAGCTTGCTTTCCCAGGACACTGAAGCTTTCTTT.

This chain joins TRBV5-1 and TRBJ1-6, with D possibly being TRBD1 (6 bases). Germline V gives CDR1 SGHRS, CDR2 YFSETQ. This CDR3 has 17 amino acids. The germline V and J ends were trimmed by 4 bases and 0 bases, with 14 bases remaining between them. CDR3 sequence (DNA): TGCGCCAGCAGCGCCGGGACACAGAGCTCCTATAATTCACCCCTCCACTTT. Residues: CASSAGTQSSYNSPLHF. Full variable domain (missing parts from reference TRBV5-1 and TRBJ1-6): KAGVTQTPRYLIKTRGQQVTLSCSPISGHRSVSWYQQTPGQGLQFLFEYFSETQRNKGNFPGRFSGRQFSNSRSEMNVSTLELGDSALYLCASSAGTQSSYNSPLHFGNGTRLTVT.

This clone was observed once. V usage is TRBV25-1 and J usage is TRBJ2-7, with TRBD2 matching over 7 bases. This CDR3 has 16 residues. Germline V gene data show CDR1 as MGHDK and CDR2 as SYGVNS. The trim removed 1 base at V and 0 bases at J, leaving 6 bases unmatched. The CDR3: CASSESASGYSYEQYF. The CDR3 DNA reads TGTGCCAGCAGTGAATCCGCTAGCGGATACTCCTACGAGCAGTACTTC.

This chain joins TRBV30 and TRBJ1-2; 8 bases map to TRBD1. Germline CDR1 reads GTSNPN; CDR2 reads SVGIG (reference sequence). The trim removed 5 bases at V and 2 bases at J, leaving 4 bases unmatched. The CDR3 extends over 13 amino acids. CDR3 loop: CAWRGQVNYGYTF. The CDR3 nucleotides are TGTGCCTGGCGGGGACAGGTCAACTATGGCTACACCTTC.

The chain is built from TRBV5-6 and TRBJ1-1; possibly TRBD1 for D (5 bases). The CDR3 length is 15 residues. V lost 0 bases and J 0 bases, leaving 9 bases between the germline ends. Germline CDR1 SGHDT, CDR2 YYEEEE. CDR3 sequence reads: CASSLDGGVNTEAFF. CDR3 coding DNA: TGTGCCAGCAGCTTGGATGGGGGAGTGAACACTGAAGCTTTCTTT.

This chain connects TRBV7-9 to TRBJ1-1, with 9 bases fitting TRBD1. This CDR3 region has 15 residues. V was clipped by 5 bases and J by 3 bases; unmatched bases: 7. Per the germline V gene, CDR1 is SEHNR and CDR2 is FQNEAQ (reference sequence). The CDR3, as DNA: TGTGCCAGCAGCACACAGGGGGCGGGGGACACTGAAGCTTTCTTT. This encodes CASSTQGAGDTEAFF.

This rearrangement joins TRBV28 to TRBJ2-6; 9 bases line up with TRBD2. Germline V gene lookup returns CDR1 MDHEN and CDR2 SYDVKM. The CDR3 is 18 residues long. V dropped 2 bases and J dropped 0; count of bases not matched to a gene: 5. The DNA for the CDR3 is TGTGCCAGCAGTTTAAATAGCGGGGGTTACTCTGGGGCCAACGTCCTGACTTTC. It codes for CASSLNSGGYSGANVLTF.

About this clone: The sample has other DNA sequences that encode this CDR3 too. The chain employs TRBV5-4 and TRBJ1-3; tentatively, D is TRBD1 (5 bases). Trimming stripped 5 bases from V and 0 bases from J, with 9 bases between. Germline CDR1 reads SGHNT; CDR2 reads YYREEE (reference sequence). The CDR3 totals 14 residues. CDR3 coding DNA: TGTGCCAGCAGATCAGACAGCTCTGGAAACACCATATATTTT. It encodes CASRSDSSGNTIYF.

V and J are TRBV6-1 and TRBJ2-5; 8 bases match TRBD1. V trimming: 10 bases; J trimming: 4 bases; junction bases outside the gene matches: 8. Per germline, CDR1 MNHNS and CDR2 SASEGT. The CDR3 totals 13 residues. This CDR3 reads CATQDRDVETQYF. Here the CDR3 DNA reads TGTGCCACCCAGGACAGGGATGTAGAGACCCAGTACTTC.

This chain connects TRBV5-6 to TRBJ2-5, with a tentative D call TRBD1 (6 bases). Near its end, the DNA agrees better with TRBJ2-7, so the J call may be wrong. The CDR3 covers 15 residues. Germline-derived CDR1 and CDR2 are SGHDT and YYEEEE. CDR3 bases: TGTGCCAGCAGCACACCGGGACAATTAATTTACGAGCAGTACTTC. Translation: CASSTPGQLIYEQYF.

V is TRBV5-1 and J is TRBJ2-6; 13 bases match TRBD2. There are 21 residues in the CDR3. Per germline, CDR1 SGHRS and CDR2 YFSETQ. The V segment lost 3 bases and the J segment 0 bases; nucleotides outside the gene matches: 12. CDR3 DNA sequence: TGCGCCAGCAGCTCCCTTCCGGGACTAGCGGGACAATTCTCTGGGGCCAACGTCCTGACTTTC. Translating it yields CASSSLPGLAGQFSGANVLTF.

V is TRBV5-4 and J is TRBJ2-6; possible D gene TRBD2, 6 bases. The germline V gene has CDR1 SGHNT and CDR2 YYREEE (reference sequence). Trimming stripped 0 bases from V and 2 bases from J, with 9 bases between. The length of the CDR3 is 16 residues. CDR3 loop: CASSLVGGTGANVLTF. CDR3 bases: TGTGCCAGCAGCTTGGTGGGGGGAACTGGGGCCAACGTCCTGACTTTC. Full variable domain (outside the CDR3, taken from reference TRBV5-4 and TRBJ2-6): ETGVTQSPTHLIKTRGQQVTLRCSSQSGHNTVSWYQQALGQGPQFIFQYYREEENGRGNFPPRFSGLQFPNYSSELNVNALELDDSALYLCASSLVGGTGANVLTFGAGSRLTVL.

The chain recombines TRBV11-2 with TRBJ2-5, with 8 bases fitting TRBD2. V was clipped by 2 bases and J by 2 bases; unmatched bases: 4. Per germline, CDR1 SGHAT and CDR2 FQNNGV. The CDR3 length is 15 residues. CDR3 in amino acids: CASSLTSGGQETQYF. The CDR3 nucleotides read TGTGCCAGCAGCTTAACTAGCGGAGGTCAAGAGACCCAGTACTTC.

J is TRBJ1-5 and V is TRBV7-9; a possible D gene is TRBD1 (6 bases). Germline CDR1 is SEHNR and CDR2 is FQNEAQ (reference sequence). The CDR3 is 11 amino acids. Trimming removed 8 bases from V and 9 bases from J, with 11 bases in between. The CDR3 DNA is TGTGCCAGCCAGGGGTCCGGGCCCCAGCATTTT. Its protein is CASQGSGPQHF.

The CDR3, as DNA: TGTGCCAGCTCACCATTGGAAGGGCGTACACCCCTCCACTTT. Protein product: CASSPLEGRTPLHF. The chain combines TRBV18 with TRBJ1-6; D not certain. The CDR3 loop spans 14 amino acids. Germline V lookup: CDR1 KGHSH, CDR2 LQKENI. Trimming took off 2 bases at V and 11 bases at J, with 13 bases between the two ends.